The 28 T cell receptor beta chains in this list originate from one sample, sequenced in a study of blood T cell repertoires in COVID-19. Measured with immunoSEQ multiplex PCR; TCRdb has only the in-frame clones, and not every one. The table includes approximately 210,000 clones, approximately 86% detected once. The sample comprised peripheral blood. These receptors were collected from a man aged 55 to 70 with COVID-19, enrolled during active disease.

The chain uses TRBV29-1 and TRBJ2-1; 7 bases agree with TRBD2. V trimming: 6 bases; J trimming: 3 bases; junction bases outside the gene matches: 8. Germline assignment: CDR1 SQVTM and CDR2 ANQGSEA. The CDR3 is 14 amino acids. The CDR3 is CSVEGTKLYNEQFF. CDR3 bases: TGCAGCGTGGAGGGGACTAAACTCTACAATGAGCAGTTCTTC.

CDR3 loop: CASSLGSTGNQPQHF. CDR3 coding DNA: TGTGCCAGCAGCCTGGGGTCGACAGGCAATCAGCCCCAGCATTTT. The V call is TRBV3-1 (or the pseudogene TRBV3-2), the J call TRBJ1-5; D possibly corresponds to TRBD1 (5 bases). The CDR3 contains 15 residues. Germline CDR1 reads LGHDT; CDR2 reads YNNKEL (reference sequence). V was clipped by 4 bases and J by 2 bases, with 12 bases between them.

V is TRBV11-1 and J is TRBJ2-2, with no clear D. The CDR3 is made up of 11 amino acids. From germline, CDR1 is SGHAT and CDR2 FQDESV (reference sequence). With 5 bases removed from V and 4 bases from J, the gap between germline ends came to 2 bases. CDR3 sequence: CASSLTGELFF. Written as DNA, the CDR3 is TGTGCCAGCAGCCTCACCGGGGAGCTGTTTTTT.

This clone was detected only once. The chain carries TRBV7-9 and TRBJ2-5, with a possible D match to TRBD2 (6 bases). V was trimmed by 1 base and J by 0 bases, leaving 12 bases between them. The CDR3 covers 16 residues. Germline CDR1 and CDR2: SEHNR and FQNEAQ (reference sequence). CDR3 DNA: TGTGCCAGCAGCTTAGGCTGGCGGGACCACCAAGAGACCCAGTACTTC. Translating it yields CASSLGWRDHQETQYF.

The chain employs TRBV6-1 and TRBJ1-1, with no clear D. Germline-derived CDR1 and CDR2 are MNHNS and SASEGT. V gave up 3 bases and J gave up 12 bases, with 11 bases separating them. The CDR3 totals 11 residues. Here the CDR3 reads CASSENSRSFF. The CDR3 coding sequence is TGTGCCAGCAGTGAGAATAGTCGATCTTTCTTT.

The V gene is TRBV7-2, the J gene TRBJ1-5; 8 bases are shared with TRBD1. The germline V gene encodes CDR1 SGHTA and CDR2 FQGNSA. Losses at the gene ends were 2 bases for V and 6 bases for J; bases not matched to a gene: 6. This CDR3 has 15 amino acids. The CDR3 loop is CASSLKVQGAQPQHF. For the CDR3, the DNA is TGTGCCAGCAGCTTAAAAGTTCAGGGGGCTCAGCCCCAGCATTTT. Full variable domain (outside the CDR3, taken from reference TRBV7-2 and TRBJ1-5): GAGVSQSPSNKVTEKGKDVELRCDPISGHTALYWYRQSLGQGLEFLIYFQGNSAPDKSGLPSDRFSAERTGGSVSTLTIQRTQQEDSAVYLCASSLKVQGAQPQHFGDGTRLSIL.

The V and J genes are TRBV30 and TRBJ1-4, with TRBD1 identical over 10 bases. V dropped 5 bases and J dropped 11; count of bases not matched to a gene: 2. From germline, CDR1 is GTSNPN and CDR2 SVGIG (reference sequence). This CDR3 is built from 11 residues. Here the CDR3 reads CAWDRGRKLFF. DNA for the CDR3: TGTGCCTGGGACAGGGGGCGGAAACTGTTTTTT.

CDR3: CASSDSRHGAGNTIYF. CDR3 DNA: TGTGCCAGCAGTGACTCGAGGCACGGCGCTGGAAACACCATATATTTT. This chain links TRBV6-4 with TRBJ1-3; D call uncertain. The germline V gene encodes CDR1 MRHNA and CDR2 SNTAGT. The CDR3 loop spans 16 amino acids. Trimming shortened V by 0 bases and J by 2 bases, and 11 bases separated the two germline ends.

This clone occurred once. The V gene is TRBV9, the J gene TRBJ2-3; 7 nucleotides align to TRBD2. V lost 7 bases, J lost 0 bases, and 5 bases stayed unmatched. Per the germline V gene, CDR1 is SGDLS and CDR2 is YYNGEE. This CDR3 spans 14 amino acids. This CDR3 reads CASGGGTSTDTQYF. CDR3 coding DNA: TGTGCCAGCGGGGGAGGGACTAGCACAGATACGCAGTATTTT.

The chain uses TRBV5-4 and TRBJ1-3; D possibly corresponds to TRBD1 (5 bases). The CDR3 sequence is 16 residues long. Germline V gene sequence: CDR1 SGHNT, CDR2 YYREEE (reference sequence). Trimming left V 2 bases short and J 0 bases short, with 12 bases between. The CDR3 here is CASSLGGALSGNTIYF. The CDR3 bases are TGTGCCAGCAGCTTAGGAGGGGCCCTCTCTGGAAACACCATATATTTT. Variable domain in full (rest from reference TRBV5-4 and TRBJ1-3): ETGVTQSPTHLIKTRGQQVTLRCSSQSGHNTVSWYQQALGQGPQFIFQYYREEENGRGNFPPRFSGLQFPNYSSELNVNALELDDSALYLCASSLGGALSGNTIYFGEGSWLTVV.

V and J are TRBV7-2 and TRBJ1-5; TRBD1 agrees at 7 bases. The CDR3 sequence is 14 residues long. J was trimmed by 5 bases and V by 5 bases; bases with no gene match: 6. Germline V gene sequence: CDR1 SGHTA, CDR2 FQGNSA. In DNA form, the CDR3 reads TGTGCCAGCAGCCTCCCGACAGGGCATCAGCCCCAGCATTTT. Protein: CASSLPTGHQPQHF.

This sequence joins TRBV5-4 and TRBJ1-2; D uncertain. Germline-derived CDR1 and CDR2 are SGHNT and YYREEE (reference sequence). Trimming stripped 3 bases from V and 4 bases from J, with 10 bases between. This CDR3 has 13 residues. CDR3 residues: CASSSGVIYGYTF. In DNA form, the CDR3 reads TGTGCCAGCAGCTCCGGGGTCATCTATGGCTACACCTTC.

The chain employs TRBV7-9 and TRBJ2-2, with D maybe TRBD1 (6 bases). Germline V gene sequence: CDR1 SEHNR, CDR2 FQNEAQ (reference sequence). The CDR3 is 16 amino acids. The V end was cut by 8 bases, the J end by 1 base, with 17 bases between. CDR3 DNA: TGTGCCAGCGTTCATCGGACAGCCAGGAACACCGGGGAGCTGTTTTTT. Translated, it gives CASVHRTARNTGELFF.

This chain uses TRBV24-1 with TRBJ2-2; 8 bases line up with TRBD1. The trim removed 4 bases at V and 2 bases at J, leaving 5 bases unmatched. This CDR3 region has 16 residues. The germline V gene has CDR1 KGHDR and CDR2 SFDVKD. CDR3 in amino acids: CATSDVDRDNTGELFF. CDR3 nucleotides: TGTGCCACCAGTGACGTGGACAGGGACAACACCGGGGAGCTGTTTTTT.

This chain connects TRBV5-4 to TRBJ2-1, with D possibly matching TRBD2 (5 bases). The germline gives CDR1 SGHNT, CDR2 YYREEE (reference sequence). The V and J ends lost 4 bases and 8 bases respectively, with 13 bases between them. The length of the CDR3 is 13 residues. The CDR3 coding sequence is TGTGCCAGCAGCCCCGACATCGGGGATGAGCAGTTCTTC. Protein product: CASSPDIGDEQFF. The full variable domain, its missing parts supplied by reference TRBV5-4 and TRBJ2-1, is ETGVTQSPTHLIKTRGQQVTLRCSSQSGHNTVSWYQQALGQGPQFIFQYYREEENGRGNFPPRFSGLQFPNYSSELNVNALELDDSALYLCASSPDIGDEQFFGPGTRLTVL.

This chain joins TRBV11-2 and TRBJ1-3; 7 bases line up with TRBD1. From germline, CDR1 is SGHAT and CDR2 FQNNGV. This CDR3 is 14 amino acids long. V shed 6 bases and J 2 bases; nucleotides not matched to a gene: 4. CDR3 in amino acids: CASSYRGPGNTIYF. CDR3 coding DNA: TGTGCCAGCAGTTACAGGGGACCTGGAAACACCATATATTTT.

The gene calls are TRBV25-1 and TRBJ2-3; D is unresolved. Looked up from germline, CDR1 is MGHDK and CDR2 is SYGVNS. V lost 2 bases and J 4 bases, leaving 7 bases between the germline ends. CDR3 length equals 13 residues. CDR3 coding DNA: TGTGCCAGCAGTGAACAGAGGCCAGATACGCAGTATTTT. It encodes CASSEQRPDTQYF.

CDR3 region: CAWGGLGRDNEQFF. CDR3 nucleotide sequence: TGTGCCTGGGGGGGTTTAGGGCGGGACAATGAGCAGTTCTTC. The chain uses TRBV30 and TRBJ2-1; perhaps D is TRBD1 or TRBD2 (5 bases each). Germline V gene sequence: CDR1 GTSNPN, CDR2 SVGIG (reference sequence). V was shortened by 5 bases and J by 5 bases, with 16 bases between the two germline ends. The CDR3 sequence is 14 residues long.

This chain links TRBV3-1 (or the pseudogene TRBV3-2) with TRBJ2-5; 7 nucleotides match TRBD1. The CDR3 loop spans 18 amino acids. CDR1 is LGHDT, CDR2 YNNKEL, per germline (reference sequence). J was trimmed by 5 bases and V by 5 bases; bases with no gene match: 20. The CDR3 nucleotides read TGTGCCAGCAGCTTCCCCAGACAGGGATGGTCGGTTGGGGAGACCCAGTACTTC. Its protein product is CASSFPRQGWSVGETQYF.

CDR3 in DNA: TGCGCCAGCAGCTTGGGCCCGGGGAACGAATACGAGCAGTACTTC. It specifies CASSLGPGNEYEQYF. The chain employs TRBV5-1 and TRBJ2-7; D may be TRBD2 (5 bases). Per the germline V gene, CDR1 is SGHRS and CDR2 is YFSETQ. Trimming removed 0 bases from V and 4 bases from J, with 14 bases in between. CDR3 length equals 15 residues.

The gene calls are TRBV5-8 and TRBJ1-2; the D is unclear. The V end lost 0 bases, the J end lost 2 bases, and 11 bases lay between the germline ends. CDR1 and CDR2 from the germline V gene are SGHTS and YDEGEE. The CDR3 has 15 amino acids. CDR3 in amino acids: CASSLAGRYNYGYTF. The DNA of the CDR3 is TGTGCCAGCAGCTTGGCTGGGCGTTACAACTATGGCTACACCTTC.

This sequence joins TRBV9 and TRBJ1-3, with TRBD1 matching 10 bases. This CDR3 spans 12 amino acids. The germline V gene encodes CDR1 SGDLS and CDR2 YYNGEE. Unmatched junction bases numbered 4, after V lost 3 bases and J lost 13 bases. The CDR3, as DNA: TGTGCCAGCAGCGCGAGGGACAGGGGAATATATTTT. Translated: CASSARDRGIYF.

The chain couples TRBV6-5 to TRBJ1-1, with D perhaps matching TRBD1 (6 bases). CDR1 MNHEY and CDR2 SVGAGI come from the germline V gene. V gave up 6 bases and J gave up 5 bases, with 16 bases separating them. This CDR3 region has 14 residues. CDR3 loop: CASSRNRVRTEAFF. CDR3 coding DNA: TGTGCCAGCAGCCGAAACAGGGTTCGTACTGAAGCTTTCTTT.

The chain joins TRBV9 to TRBJ1-6, with 10 positions matching TRBD1. Germline trimming cut 3 bases from V and 9 bases from J; bases unmatched to any gene: 6. Germline V CDR1 and CDR2: SGDLS, YYNGEE. CDR3 length equals 15 residues. This CDR3 is CASSAGTGVTSPLHF. In DNA form, the CDR3 reads TGTGCCAGCAGCGCGGGGACAGGGGTAACTTCACCCCTCCACTTT. Filled out from reference TRBV9 and TRBJ1-6, the complete variable domain reads DSGVTQTPKHLITATGQRVTLRCSPRSGDLSVYWYQQSLDQGLQFLIQYYNGEERAKGNILERFSAQQFPDLHSELNLSSLELGDSALYFCASSAGTGVTSPLHFGNGTRLTVT.

This clone turned up a few times. The genes are TRBV3-1 (or the pseudogene TRBV3-2) and TRBJ1-2; D not resolved. CDR1 is LGHDT, CDR2 YNNKEL, per germline (reference sequence). CDR3 length: 13 residues. Deletions cut 4 bases from V and 2 bases from J, with 8 bases between. In DNA, the CDR3 is TGTGCCAGCAGCCCCTTCGCGAACTATGGCTACACCTTC. Its translation is CASSPFANYGYTF.

V gene TRBV27 combines with J gene TRBJ2-7; D is uncertain. Trimming left V 3 bases short and J 4 bases short, with 4 bases between. The CDR3 is 11 residues long. The V gene's germline CDR1 is MNHEY and CDR2 SMNVEV (reference sequence). The DNA of the CDR3 is TGTGCCAGCAGTTTTCTATACGAGCAGTACTTC. Translated: CASSFLYEQYF.

The chain joins TRBV12-5 to TRBJ1-6; TRBD1 matches at 7 bases. The trim removed 7 bases at V and 5 bases at J, leaving 5 bases unmatched. CDR1 is LGHNT, CDR2 FRNRAP, per germline. The CDR3 runs 14 residues. The CDR3 region is CASAGGSDNSPLHF. DNA for the CDR3: TGTGCTAGTGCAGGGGGGTCCGATAATTCACCCCTCCACTTT.

The chain combines TRBV3-1 (or the pseudogene TRBV3-2) with TRBJ1-2; D call uncertain. CDR3 length: 15 residues. Looked up from germline, CDR1 is LGHDT and CDR2 is YNNKEL (reference sequence). V lost 1 base and J lost 4, with 13 bases in between. The DNA for the CDR3 is TGTGCCAGCAGCCAAGTTCGGGGAATTAGCTATGGCTACACCTTC. This encodes CASSQVRGISYGYTF.